The clone carrying this T cell receptor (beta chain) occurred a few times. The record originates from a study of CD8+ T cells in alopecia areata. RNA was isolated and reverse transcribed to cDNA, the sequencing template. Produced via immunoSEQ multiplex PCR; TCRdb's table is partial and in-frame only. The sample holds around 120,000 clones, 35% to 45% seen once. This CDR3 has 15 amino acids. CDR1 and CDR2 from the germline V gene are SQVTM and ANQGSEA. The V and J ends lost 5 bases and 4 bases respectively, with 21 bases between them. The TCR comes from a human donor with alopecia areata. Sequencing used CD4+ T cells sorted from blood. V is TRBV29-1 and J is TRBJ2-7; D unclear. CDR3 coding DNA: TGCAGCGTTCGGTTCCAGCAGCGCGTAGGTTACGAGCAGTACTTC. This codes for CSVRFQQRVGYEQYF.